The 6 T cell receptor beta chains presented below share a single source sample, sequenced in a study of shared clonotypes between healthy human individuals. Using immunoSEQ multiplex PCR, the repertoire was profiled, and TCRdb retains in-frame clones only, with some absent. Of about 1.1 million clones listed, around 78% are singletons. The sequenced sample was memory CD4+ T cells from PBMCs. Documented subset: CD45RA-negative fraction. The receptors were gathered from a man between 18 and 29 years old in good health. Some clones in this sample may be carry-over from other donors' samples.

V usage is TRBV10-3 and J usage is TRBJ2-6, with D unclear. V lost 1 base to trimming and J lost 2 bases, with 6 bases between them. CDR3 length equals 15 residues. The germline V gene has CDR1 ENHRY and CDR2 SYGVKD. The CDR3: CAISEFLTGANVLTF. The CDR3 coding sequence is TGTGCCATCAGTGAGTTTCTAACTGGGGCCAACGTCCTGACTTTC.

This chain connects TRBV5-1 to TRBJ2-1; 8 bases are a match to TRBD2. V was pared by 0 bases and J by 4 bases, with 3 bases of the junction left unmatched. The germline V gene encodes CDR1 SGHRS and CDR2 YFSETQ. CDR3 length: 15 amino acids. The DNA for the CDR3 is TGCGCCAGCAGCTTGGGTGGCGGGAGGTACAATGAGCAGTTCTTC. Translating it yields CASSLGGGRYNEQFF.

The rearrangement uses TRBV5-4 and TRBJ2-5; D not resolved. Germline V gene lookup returns CDR1 SGHNT and CDR2 YYREEE (reference sequence). The CDR3 is 13 residues long. Trimming left V 3 bases short and J 0 bases short, with 6 bases between. The CDR3 DNA sequence: TGTGCCAGCAGCTCATTCTACCAAGAGACCCAGTACTTC. This codes for CASSSFYQETQYF.

The chain combines TRBV19 with TRBJ1-4; D is perhaps TRBD1 (5 bases). This CDR3 has 14 amino acids. Germline CDR1 is LNHDA and CDR2 is SQIVND (reference sequence). V was shortened by 7 bases and J by 0 bases, with 9 bases between the two germline ends. The CDR3 DNA reads as TGTGCCAGTATTGGGGGGGCAACTAATGAAAAACTGTTTTTT. Protein sequence: CASIGGATNEKLFF.

The chain employs TRBV6-1 and TRBJ2-3, with TRBD2 as a possible D gene (7 bases). The V end lost 6 bases, the J end lost 2 bases, and 12 bases lay between the germline ends. The CDR3 totals 14 residues. CDR1 is MNHNS and CDR2 is SASEGT in the germline V gene. The CDR3: CASSGGLTTDTQYF. CDR3 nucleotides: TGTGCCAGCAGCGGGGGGCTAACCACAGATACGCAGTATTTT.

The chain recombines TRBV7-2 with TRBJ2-5; TRBD2 is a possible D gene (5 bases). The V gene's germline CDR1 is SGHTA and CDR2 FQGNSA. This CDR3 comprises 16 residues. Trimming removed 5 bases from V and 5 bases from J, with 21 bases in between. The CDR3 DNA is TGTGCCAGCAGCCCCCTCGGAATAGGGAGCCGGGAGACCCAGTACTTC. Its translation is CASSPLGIGSRETQYF.